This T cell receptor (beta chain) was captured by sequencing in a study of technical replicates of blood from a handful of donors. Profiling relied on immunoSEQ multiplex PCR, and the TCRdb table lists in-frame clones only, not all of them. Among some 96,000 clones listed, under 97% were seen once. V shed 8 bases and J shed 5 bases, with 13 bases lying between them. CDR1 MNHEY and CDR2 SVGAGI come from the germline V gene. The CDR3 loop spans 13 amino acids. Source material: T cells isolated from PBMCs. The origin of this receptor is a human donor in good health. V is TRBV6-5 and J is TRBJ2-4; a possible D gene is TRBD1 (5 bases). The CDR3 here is CASQLRGENIQYF. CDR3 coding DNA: TGTGCCAGCCAGTTAAGGGGCGAAAACATTCAGTACTTC.